This TCR beta chain emerged from a study of blood T cell repertoires in COVID-19. About the study: Specimens from acute and convalescent COVID-19 originated in the United States, Italy and Spain. T cells, B-cell-depleted T cells, or PBMCs supplied cDNA or gDNA.

Trimming took 0 bases from V and 5 from J, leaving 9 bases between them. This CDR3 has 14 amino acids. CDR1 is KGHDR, CDR2 SFDVKD, per germline. Original analysis: How many nucleated cells were present was estimated from reference gene primer amplification. Sequencing used immunoSEQ multiplex PCR; TCRdb keeps in-frame clones, though not all of them. That table furnishes V, J and clone size, whereas the DNA furnished D and trimming. The sample lists approximately 190,000 clones; around 89% were seen once. This sequence was found in a man in his forties with active or convalescent COVID-19. This sequence joins TRBV24-1 and TRBJ1-2; D call uncertain. The sample was peripheral blood. The chain's CDR3 is CATSDLTDPYGYTF. In DNA, the CDR3 is TGTGCCACCAGTGATTTGACAGACCCATATGGCTACACCTTC.